The entry below describes one T cell receptor beta chain. The sample is drawn from a study of T cell responses to AZD1222 COVID-19 vaccine. The J segment lost 1 base and the V segment lost 4 bases, leaving 6 bases of the junction unmatched. The germline gives CDR1 PRHDT, CDR2 FYEKMQ (reference sequence). The CDR3 is 16 amino acids. Using immunoSEQ multiplex PCR, the repertoire was profiled, and TCRdb retains in-frame clones only, with some absent. Altogether some 130,000 clones are present, about nine tenths being singletons, with the ten largest covering roughly 6.3%. The clonotype comes from an adult in good health. The chain uses TRBV13 and TRBJ2-1, with 8 nucleotides matching TRBD2. Source: peripheral blood, taken on day 0 of AZD1222 vaccination. CDR3 nucleotides: TGTGCCAGCAGCTCACGGGGGGGCCCGTCCTACAATGAGCAGTTCTTC. It encodes CASSSRGGPSYNEQFF. Combining the CDR3 with reference TRBV13 and TRBJ2-1 gives the whole variable domain AAGVIQSPRHLIKEKRETATLKCYPIPRHDTVYWYQQGPGQDPQFLISFYEKMQSDKGSIPDRFSAQQFSDYHSELNMSSLELGDSALYFCASSSRGGPSYNEQFFGPGTRLTVL.